A selection of T cell receptor beta chains follows, all from one sample in a study of T and B cells in COVID-19 patients. In TCRdb, the multiplex PCR reads were re-called with MiXCR into one record per CDR3 protein. The sample has tens of thousands of distinct CDR3 sequences; 30% are singletons. The specimen sequenced was blood. These receptor sequences come from a human donor who had recovered from COVID-19. CDR3s include the opening cysteine and the closing phenylalanine or tryptophan. Fields, in order: clone size, J gene, V gene, D gene, CDR3 DNA, CDR3 protein. D genes are given only for firm matches. Clone size is shown for a subset of rows, as once, few, many or a class of expanded clone.

clone size: medium-sized; J gene: TRBJ2-1; V gene: TRBV19; D gene: NA; CDR3 DNA: TGTGCCAGTAGTGTCCCTCAGGGGTTTAGCTCCTACAATGAGCAGTTCTTC; CDR3 protein: CASSVPQGFSSYNEQFF
clone size: few; J gene: TRBJ1-2; V gene: TRBV6-5; D gene: NA; CDR3 DNA: TGTGCCAGCAGTTACGGGGGGGGGCGCAGCTATGGCTACACCTTC; CDR3 protein: CASSYGGGRSYGYTF
clone size: few; J gene: TRBJ1-5; V gene: TRBV6-6; D gene: NA; CDR3 DNA: TGTGCCAGCAATTTTCAGTCACAGCCCCAGCATTTT; CDR3 protein: CASNFQSQPQHF
clone size: medium-sized; J gene: TRBJ2-2; V gene: TRBV19; D gene: NA; CDR3 DNA: TGTGCCAGTAGTCGCCGGGGCCATGGCATGGTGGAGCTGTTTTTT; CDR3 protein: CASSRRGHGMVELFF
clone size: many; J gene: TRBJ2-1; V gene: TRBV30; D gene: NA; CDR3 DNA: TGTGCCTGGAGTACCTCCTTACTTTACAATGAGCAGTTCTTC; CDR3 protein: CAWSTSLLYNEQFF
clone size: many; J gene: TRBJ2-7; V gene: TRBV12-3/TRBV12-4; D gene: TRBD1; CDR3 DNA: TGTGCCAGCAGTCCTACTCGCGACAGGGGGCTAAGGGGCGAGCAGTACTTC; CDR3 protein: CASSPTRDRGLRGEQYF
clone size: NA; J gene: TRBJ1-6; V gene: TRBV7-9; D gene: NA; CDR3 DNA: TGTGCCAGCAGCGGGGCGAGCGATTCACCCCTCCACTTT; CDR3 protein: CASSGASDSPLHF
clone size: NA; J gene: TRBJ2-7; V gene: TRBV5-4; D gene: TRBD2; CDR3 DNA: TGTGCCAGCAGCGCCGGGAGGACTAGCGGGACCTACGAGCAGTACTTC; CDR3 protein: CASSAGRTSGTYEQYF
clone size: many; J gene: TRBJ2-3; V gene: TRBV11-3; D gene: NA; CDR3 DNA: TGTGCCAGCAGCTTAGATTCGGGCGGGTATCGGCAGTATTTT; CDR3 protein: CASSLDSGGYRQYF
clone size: NA; J gene: TRBJ2-7; V gene: TRBV5-4; D gene: TRBD1; CDR3 DNA: TGTGCCAGCAGGTTGGGACAGACTGAAGAGCAGTACTTC; CDR3 protein: CASRLGQTEEQYF
clone size: once; J gene: TRBJ1-3; V gene: TRBV11-1; D gene: NA; CDR3 DNA: TGTGCCAGCAGCCCCCCATGGAGGTCATCAAGGAACACCATATATTTT; CDR3 protein: CASSPPWRSSRNTIYF
clone size: NA; J gene: TRBJ1-2; V gene: TRBV24-1; D gene: NA; CDR3 DNA: TGTGCCACCAGTGATCACACGGCCCGTGGCTACACCTTC; CDR3 protein: CATSDHTARGYTF
clone size: medium-sized; J gene: TRBJ2-3; V gene: TRBV19; D gene: TRBD1; CDR3 DNA: TGTGCCAGTAGTCTACGGACAGGGAGTACAGATACGCAGTATTTT; CDR3 protein: CASSLRTGSTDTQYF
clone size: NA; J gene: TRBJ2-5; V gene: TRBV7-9; D gene: TRBD2; CDR3 DNA: TGTGCCAGCAGCGCACTAGCGGGGGGCCAGAAGACCCAGTACTTC; CDR3 protein: CASSALAGGQKTQYF
clone size: many; J gene: TRBJ1-4; V gene: TRBV5-5; D gene: NA; CDR3 DNA: TGTGCCAGCAGCCGGGGGTTGGGGACGTTTAATGAAAAACTGTTTTTT; CDR3 protein: CASSRGLGTFNEKLFF
clone size: NA; J gene: TRBJ1-6; V gene: TRBV5-6; D gene: TRBD1; CDR3 DNA: TGTGCCAGCAGCTTGTACCAGGGGGAATGGTCACCCCTCCACTTT; CDR3 protein: CASSLYQGEWSPLHF
clone size: many; J gene: TRBJ2-7; V gene: TRBV27; D gene: NA; CDR3 DNA: TGTGCCAGCAGTTCGGCAGGTGACTACGAGCAGTACTTC; CDR3 protein: CASSSAGDYEQYF
clone size: NA; J gene: TRBJ2-3; V gene: TRBV6-4; D gene: TRBD1; CDR3 DNA: TGTGCCAGCAGTGAAGGGACAGGCCCCACAGATACGCAGTATTTT; CDR3 protein: CASSEGTGPTDTQYF
clone size: medium-sized; J gene: TRBJ2-6; V gene: TRBV29-1; D gene: NA; CDR3 DNA: TGCAGCGTTTATCCGGCTGGGGCCAACGTCCTGACTTTC; CDR3 protein: CSVYPAGANVLTF
clone size: many; J gene: TRBJ2-1; V gene: TRBV6-5; D gene: TRBD1; CDR3 DNA: TGTGCCAGCAGTTACTCGTGGGACAGGGAGGGTGAGCAGTTCTTC; CDR3 protein: CASSYSWDREGEQFF
clone size: NA; J gene: TRBJ2-1; V gene: TRBV7-6; D gene: TRBD1; CDR3 DNA: TGTGCCAGCAGCGCCCAGGGTGGGACAGACAATGAGCAGTTCTTC; CDR3 protein: CASSAQGGTDNEQFF
clone size: few; J gene: TRBJ2-4; V gene: TRBV7-2; D gene: NA; CDR3 DNA: TGTGCCAGCAGCTTAGCGTACGTCGCGAACATTCAGTACTTC; CDR3 protein: CASSLAYVANIQYF
clone size: many; J gene: TRBJ2-1; V gene: TRBV5-6; D gene: TRBD2; CDR3 DNA: TGTGCCAGCAGCTCTCCCCGTAGCGGGGATTACAATGAGCAGTTCTTC; CDR3 protein: CASSSPRSGDYNEQFF
clone size: medium-sized; J gene: TRBJ2-7; V gene: TRBV29-1; D gene: NA; CDR3 DNA: TGCAGCGTTGAAGGCAGCTCCTACGAGCAGTACTTC; CDR3 protein: CSVEGSSYEQYF
clone size: few; J gene: TRBJ1-6; V gene: TRBV5-1; D gene: TRBD1; CDR3 DNA: TGCGCCAGCAGCCCCAGAGGAGGACAGGGAGGATCACCCCTCCACTTT; CDR3 protein: CASSPRGGQGGSPLHF
clone size: NA; J gene: TRBJ2-5; V gene: TRBV11-3; D gene: TRBD2; CDR3 DNA: TGTGCCAGCAGCTTACTAGCGGGGGGGCAGGGGACCCAGTACTTC; CDR3 protein: CASSLLAGGQGTQYF
clone size: many; J gene: TRBJ2-1; V gene: TRBV18; D gene: NA; CDR3 DNA: TGTGCCAGCTCACCAGGTCCGGCGATAAACAATGAGCAGTTCTTC; CDR3 protein: CASSPGPAINNEQFF
clone size: NA; J gene: TRBJ2-2; V gene: TRBV6-5; D gene: TRBD1; CDR3 DNA: TGTGCCAGCAGTTACTCGAAGGGACAGGGGCCCGCCGGGGAGCTGTTTTTT; CDR3 protein: CASSYSKGQGPAGELFF
clone size: few; J gene: TRBJ2-3; V gene: TRBV6-1; D gene: TRBD1; CDR3 DNA: TGTGCCAGCAGGAGGACAGGATATACAGATACGCAGTATTTT; CDR3 protein: CASRRTGYTDTQYF
clone size: few; J gene: TRBJ1-3; V gene: TRBV5-6; D gene: NA; CDR3 DNA: TGTGCCAGCAGCTTGAACATGGCGGGGGGAAACACCATATATTTT; CDR3 protein: CASSLNMAGGNTIYF
clone size: few; J gene: TRBJ1-6; V gene: TRBV5-4; D gene: NA; CDR3 DNA: TGTGCCAGCCATCCGGGGCCCGAATATAATTCACCCCTCCACTTT; CDR3 protein: CASHPGPEYNSPLHF
clone size: few; J gene: TRBJ1-5; V gene: TRBV6-1; D gene: NA; CDR3 DNA: TGTGCCAGCAGAGGGGGGCGGATTAGCAATCAGCCCCAGCATTTT; CDR3 protein: CASRGGRISNQPQHF
clone size: few; J gene: TRBJ2-2; V gene: TRBV11-3; D gene: TRBD1; CDR3 DNA: TGTGCCAGCACCGATCCGGGACAGGGCAGTGTCGGCGGGGAGCTGTTTTTT; CDR3 protein: CASTDPGQGSVGGELFF